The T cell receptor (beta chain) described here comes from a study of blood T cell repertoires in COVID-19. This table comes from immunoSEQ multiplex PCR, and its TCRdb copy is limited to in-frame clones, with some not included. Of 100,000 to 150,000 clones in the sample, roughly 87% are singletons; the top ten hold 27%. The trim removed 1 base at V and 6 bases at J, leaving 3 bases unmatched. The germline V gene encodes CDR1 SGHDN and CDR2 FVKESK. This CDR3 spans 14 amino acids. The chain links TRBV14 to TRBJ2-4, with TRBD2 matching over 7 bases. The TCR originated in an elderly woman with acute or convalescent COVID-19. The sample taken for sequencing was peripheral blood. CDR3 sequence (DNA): TGTGCCAGCAGCCAAGCCGGGACTATAAACATTCAGTACTTC. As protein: CASSQAGTINIQYF.